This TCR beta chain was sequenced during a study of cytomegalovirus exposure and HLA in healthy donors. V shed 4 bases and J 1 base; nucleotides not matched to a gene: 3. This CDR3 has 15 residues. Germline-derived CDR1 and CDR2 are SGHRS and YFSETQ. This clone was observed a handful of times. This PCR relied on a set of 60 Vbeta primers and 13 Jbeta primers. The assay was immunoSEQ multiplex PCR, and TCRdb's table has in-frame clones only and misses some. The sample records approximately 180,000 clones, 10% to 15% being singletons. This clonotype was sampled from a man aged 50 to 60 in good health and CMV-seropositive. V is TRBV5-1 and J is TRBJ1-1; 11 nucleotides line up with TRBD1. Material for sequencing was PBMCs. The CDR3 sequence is CASSRDRGANTEAFF. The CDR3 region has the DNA TGCGCCAGCAGCCGGGACAGGGGGGCGAACACTGAAGCTTTCTTT.